The present T cell receptor (beta chain) was sequenced within a study of graft-versus-host responses after intestinal transplantation. About the study: Induction with anti-thymocyte globulin, then tacrolimus and steroids for around three years, was given to all recipients.

TCRdb keeps only in-frame clones here, not all; method: immunoSEQ multiplex PCR. The table lists tens of thousands of clones, more than 70% of them singletons. This CDR3 spans 15 amino acids. Deletions cut 4 bases from V and 0 bases from J, with 8 bases between. CDR1 is SGDLS and CDR2 is YYNGEE in the germline V gene. Study results and limitations: Graft-versus-host to host-versus-graft clonal ratios in allografts were high in patients with graft-donor T cell macrochimerism.

This clone was seen only once. The antigen remains unidentified. This TCR was sampled from a human donor who received an intestinal transplant. The starting material was unstimulated CD8+ T cells sorted from spleen or lymph node cells, obtained before intestinal transplant. This chain links TRBV9 with TRBJ2-6; perhaps TRBD2 as D (5 bases). The CDR3 nucleotides are TGTGCCAGCAGCACGGGATCCTCTGGGGCCAACGTCCTGACTTTC. It codes for CASSTGSSGANVLTF.